This entry is about one T cell receptor (beta chain). Its antigen is as yet unknown. The data stem from a study of identical twins. Regarding the study as a whole: Cord blood beta clonotypes that were abundant carried fewer insertions, and memory repertoires showed no such trend.

The CDR3 runs to 13 residues. CDR1 DFQATT and CDR2 SNEGSKA come from the germline V gene (reference sequence). V lost 1 base to trimming and J lost 3 bases; unmatched junction nucleotides: 2. TCRdb re-called the 5' RACE reads through MiXCR, storing one row per CDR3 protein. The sample has a few hundred thousand distinct CDR3 sequences; roughly 8.6% are singletons. This sample also appeared in a second study, on yellow fever vaccine responses in identical twins.

The specimen was memory (CD45RO+) T cells sorted from blood. The clonotype comes from a woman under 30 in good health. The chain carries TRBV20-1 and TRBJ2-7; 8 bases line up with TRBD2. CDR3 in amino acids: CSARGSGDYEQYV. For the CDR3, the DNA is TGCAGTGCTAGAGGTAGCGGGGACTACGAGCAGTACGTC.